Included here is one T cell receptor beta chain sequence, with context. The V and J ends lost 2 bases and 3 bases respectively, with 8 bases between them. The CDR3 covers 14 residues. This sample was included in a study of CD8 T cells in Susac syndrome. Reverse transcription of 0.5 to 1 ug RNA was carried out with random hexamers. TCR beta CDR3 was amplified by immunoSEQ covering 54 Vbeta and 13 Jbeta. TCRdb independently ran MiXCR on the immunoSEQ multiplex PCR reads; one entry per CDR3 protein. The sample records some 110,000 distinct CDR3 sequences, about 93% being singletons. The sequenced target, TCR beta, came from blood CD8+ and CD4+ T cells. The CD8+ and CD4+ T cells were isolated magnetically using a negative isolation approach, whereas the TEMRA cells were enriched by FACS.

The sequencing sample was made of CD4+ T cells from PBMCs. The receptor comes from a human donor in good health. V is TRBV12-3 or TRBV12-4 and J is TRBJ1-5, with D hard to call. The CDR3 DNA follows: TGTGCCAGCAGTTTATTGGACGTCAATCAGCCCCAGCATTTT. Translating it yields CASSLLDVNQPQHF.